The entry below gives a single T cell receptor beta chain sequence along with its context. The antigen is unknown. The data are from a study of blood T cells in healthy people across ages. Regarding the study as a whole: Relative to aged donors, long-lived donors carried more naive CD4+ cells and displayed higher diversity.

The germline V gene has CDR1 SGHTA and CDR2 FQGTGA. The CDR3 sequence is 15 residues long. The ends lost 5 bases at V and 8 bases at J; junction bases unmatched: 11. A J-beta primer mix and a sample-barcoded 5' primer were used in a second PCR of about 7 to 12 cycles. Unique molecular identifiers of 12 random nucleotides labeled each cDNA. TCRdb called the 5' RACE reads again in MiXCR, with one record for every CDR3 protein. Of hundreds of thousands of distinct CDR3 sequences listed, roughly 60% are singletons. The chain is built from TRBV7-3 and TRBJ2-7; 11 bases agree with TRBD2. The sequenced sample consisted of blood. This TCR came from a man aged 25-45 years in good health. CDR3: CASSLSTSGSFQQYF. CDR3 DNA: TGTGCCAGCAGCCTAAGCACTAGCGGGAGTTTCCAGCAGTACTTC. The full variable domain, its missing parts supplied by reference TRBV7-3 and TRBJ2-7, is GAGVSQTPSNKVTEKGKYVELRCDPISGHTALYWYRQSLGQGPEFLIYFQGTGAADDSGLPNDRFFAVRPEGSVSTLKIQRTERGDSAVYLCASSLSTSGSFQQYFGPGTRLTVT.